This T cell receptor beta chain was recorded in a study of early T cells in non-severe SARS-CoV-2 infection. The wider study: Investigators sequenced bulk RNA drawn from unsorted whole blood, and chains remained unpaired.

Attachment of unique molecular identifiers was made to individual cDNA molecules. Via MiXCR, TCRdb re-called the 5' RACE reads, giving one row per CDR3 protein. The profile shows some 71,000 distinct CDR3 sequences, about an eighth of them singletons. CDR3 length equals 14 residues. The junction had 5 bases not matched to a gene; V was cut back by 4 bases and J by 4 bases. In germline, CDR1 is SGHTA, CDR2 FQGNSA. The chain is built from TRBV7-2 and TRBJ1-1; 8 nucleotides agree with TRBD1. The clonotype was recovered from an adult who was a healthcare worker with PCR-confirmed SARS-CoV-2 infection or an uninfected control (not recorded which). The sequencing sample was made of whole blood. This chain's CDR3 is CASSSHRGGTEAFF. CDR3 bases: TGTGCCAGCAGCTCGCACAGGGGGGGCACTGAAGCTTTCTTT.